The subject of this entry is one TCR beta chain. Its antigen is undetermined. This CDR3 is 18 amino acids long. Assay used: immunoSEQ multiplex PCR; TCRdb lists only in-frame clones, some missing. This sample carries approximately 200,000 clones, 72% of them seen once, and the ten largest clones take around 15%. This specimen belongs to a study of cytotoxic CD8 clonotypes in ibrutinib-treated CLL. Regarding the study as a whole: The clonality rise at ibrutinib response reflected private clonotype expansion.

The receptor comes from a human donor with chronic lymphocytic leukemia. The sample here was PBMCs, taken after 24 months of ibrutinib treatment. This sequence joins TRBV21-1 and TRBJ2-3; TRBD1, the D gene given by the table, was not confirmed from the DNA. TRBV21-1 is classified as a pseudogene. The CDR3 bases are TGTGCCAGCAGCACTTTTCTTCCGGGACAGGGGGCGAAGGATACGCAGTATTTT. Amino acids: CASSTFLPGQGAKDTQYF.